This T cell receptor beta chain was sequenced for a study of cytomegalovirus exposure and HLA in healthy donors. Overall study results and limits: Rarity marked most TCR sequences, yet some public TCRs occurred in many donors.

The CDR3 runs to 13 residues. Germline trimming cut 3 bases from V and 5 bases from J; bases unmatched to any gene: 1. CDR1 is KGHSH, CDR2 LQKENI, per germline. Primers for the PCR totalled 60 Vbeta and 13 Jbeta. TCRdb keeps only in-frame clones here, not all; method: immunoSEQ multiplex PCR. The profile covers about 150,000 clones, with roughly 81% appearing a single time and about 2.1% taken by the ten largest. On this clone itself: Its antigen is not known.

This receptor was taken from a woman aged 18-29 years in good health and CMV-seronegative. Sequenced material: PBMCs. The chain employs TRBV18 and TRBJ2-1; 7 bases are shared with TRBD1. CDR3 in DNA: TGTGCCAGCTCACCGGGACAGAACAATGAGCAGTTCTTC. Residues: CASSPGQNNEQFF.